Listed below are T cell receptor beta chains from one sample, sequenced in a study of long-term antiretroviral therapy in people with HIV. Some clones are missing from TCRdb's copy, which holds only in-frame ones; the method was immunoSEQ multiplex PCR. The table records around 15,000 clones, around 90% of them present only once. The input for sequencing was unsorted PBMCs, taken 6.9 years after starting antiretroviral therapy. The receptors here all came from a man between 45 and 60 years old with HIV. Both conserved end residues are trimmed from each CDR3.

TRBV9	ASTQGGSGNTIY
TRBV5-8	ASFRSLTQY
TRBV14	ASSQDWGRRNEQY
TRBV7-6	ASSLVYSREQY
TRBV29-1	SVATGSYNEQF
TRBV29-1	SADHEQF
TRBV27	ASSLWHRGFSEQY
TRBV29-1	SVKDRVITEAF
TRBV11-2	ASSLETSYMNTEAF
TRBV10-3	AISESGLAATGQY
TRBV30	ASLKPGTGEQY
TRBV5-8	ASSPRTGGSSGANVLT
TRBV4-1	ASSQGRQVWRAF
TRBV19	ASSIQQYNEQF
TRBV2	ASSEGGSHETQY